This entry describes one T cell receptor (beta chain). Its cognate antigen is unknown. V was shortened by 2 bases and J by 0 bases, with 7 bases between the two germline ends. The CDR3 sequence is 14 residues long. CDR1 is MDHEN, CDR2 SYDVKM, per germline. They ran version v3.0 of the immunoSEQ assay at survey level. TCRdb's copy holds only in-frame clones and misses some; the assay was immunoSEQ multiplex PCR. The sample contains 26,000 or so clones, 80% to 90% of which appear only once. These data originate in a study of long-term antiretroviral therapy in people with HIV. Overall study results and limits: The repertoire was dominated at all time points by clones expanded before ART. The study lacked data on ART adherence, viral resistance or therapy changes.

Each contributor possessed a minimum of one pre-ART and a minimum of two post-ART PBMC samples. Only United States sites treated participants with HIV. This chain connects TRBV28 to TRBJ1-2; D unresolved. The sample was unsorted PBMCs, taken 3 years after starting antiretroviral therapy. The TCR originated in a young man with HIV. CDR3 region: CASSLPHANYGYTF. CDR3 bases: TGTGCCAGCAGTTTACCTCATGCTAACTATGGCTACACCTTC.